This passage covers 32 T cell receptor beta chains from one sample sequenced in a study of blood T cell repertoires in COVID-19. Method: immunoSEQ multiplex PCR; TCRdb's copy keeps in-frame clones and lacks some. The table has around 300,000 clones, roughly 85% seen once. Sequenced: PBMCs or T cells enriched from blood (not recorded which). Receptors were obtained from a woman between 45 and 65 years old who had recovered from COVID-19.

The chain has TRBV10-2 and TRBJ1-5; no definite D call. Germline loops: CDR1 WSHSY, CDR2 SAAADI. CDR3 length: 15 residues. Trimming cost V 3 bases and J 6 bases, with 15 bases left between them. CDR3 DNA: TGCGCCAGCAGTGAATTTGAGGGATTCCTTCAGCCCCAGCATTTT. Translated: CASSEFEGFLQPQHF.

The chain links TRBV29-1 to TRBJ1-5; D might be TRBD1 (6 bases). CDR1 SQVTM and CDR2 ANQGSEA come from the germline V gene. V was shortened by 0 bases and J by 3 bases, with 9 bases between the two germline ends. The length of the CDR3 is 14 residues. CDR3 sequence: CSVEEDRFNQPQHF. CDR3 sequence (DNA): TGCAGCGTTGAAGAAGACAGGTTCAATCAGCCCCAGCATTTT.

This clone has only a few counts. The J gene is TRBJ1-1, the V gene TRBV11-2; D is ambiguous. The V end was cut by 3 bases, the J end by 6 bases, with 14 bases between. The germline V gene has CDR1 SGHAT and CDR2 FQNNGV. This CDR3 region has 14 residues. In DNA form, the CDR3 reads TGTGCCAGCAGCTTTTATTTGATCGGTTCTGAAGCTTTCTTT. Protein: CASSFYLIGSEAFF.

This clone was recorded a few times. J is TRBJ2-7 and V is TRBV15; possibly TRBD2 for D (5 bases). Trimming pared 3 bases from V and 3 bases from J, leaving 9 bases between. The CDR3 is 13 amino acids. Germline V CDR1 and CDR2: LNHNV, YYDKDF (reference sequence). CDR3 amino acids: CATSSGRDYEQYF. CDR3 nucleotide sequence: TGTGCCACCAGCAGCGGACGGGACTACGAGCAGTACTTC.

The chain employs TRBV29-1 and TRBJ2-3, with TRBD2 as a possible D gene (6 bases). The CDR3 extends over 16 amino acids. In germline, CDR1 is SQVTM, CDR2 ANQGSEA. Trimming pared 3 bases from V and 0 bases from J, leaving 16 bases between. CDR3 amino acids: CSVDRTGGYSTDTQYF. CDR3 sequence (DNA): TGCAGCGTTGACCGGACCGGAGGGTATAGCACAGATACGCAGTATTTT.

The chain recombines TRBV2 with TRBJ1-3; no clear D gene. With 2 bases removed from V and 0 bases from J, the gap between germline ends came to 8 bases. Germline loops: CDR1 SNHLY, CDR2 FYNNEI. The CDR3 is made up of 15 amino acids. The CDR3 sequence: CASSEYGVSGNTIYF. The CDR3 bases are TGTGCCAGCAGTGAATACGGGGTCTCTGGAAACACCATATATTTT.

The J gene is TRBJ1-4, the V gene TRBV4-1; 9 positions agree with TRBD1. Looked up from germline, CDR1 is MGHRA and CDR2 is YSYEKL. The trim removed 2 bases at V and 6 bases at J, leaving 4 bases unmatched. CDR3 size: 15 residues. CDR3 DNA sequence: TGCGCCAGCAGCCAAACAGGGGGCGACGATGAAAAACTGTTTTTT. Protein: CASSQTGGDDEKLFF.

This sequence joins TRBV6-2 or TRBV6-3 and TRBJ1-1; D may be TRBD1 (5 bases). The germline CDR1 and CDR2 sequences are MNHEY and SVGEGT. The CDR3 consists of 10 residues. Trimming shortened V by 5 bases and J by 11 bases, and 9 bases separated the two germline ends. The CDR3 loop reads CASSDSVAFF. In DNA, the CDR3 is TGTGCCAGCAGTGACAGTGTCGCTTTCTTT.

The V call is TRBV7-2, the J call TRBJ1-1, with D maybe TRBD1 (5 bases). The germline V gene has CDR1 SGHTA and CDR2 FQGNSA. There are 13 residues in the CDR3. V lost 5 bases to trimming and J lost 10 bases, with 17 bases between them. The CDR3 nucleotides are TGTGCCAGCAGCACCGACAGAGGGAGGGGAGCTTTCTTT. Its protein product is CASSTDRGRGAFF.

This clone appeared a few times. This chain connects TRBV2 to TRBJ1-5; unclear D gene. V was cut by 3 bases and J by 9 bases, with 12 bases left in between. This CDR3 has 13 amino acids. Per the germline V gene, CDR1 is SNHLY and CDR2 is FYNNEI. This CDR3 is CASSDGARRPQHF. The CDR3 DNA sequence: TGTGCCAGCAGTGATGGAGCGAGAAGGCCCCAGCATTTT.

This chain connects TRBV30 to TRBJ2-2, with 9 bases matching TRBD1. The CDR3 extends over 15 amino acids. The V and J ends lost 1 base and 8 bases, in that order; junction bases with no gene match: 8. The germline V gene encodes CDR1 GTSNPN and CDR2 SVGIG (reference sequence). CDR3 sequence (DNA): TGTGCCTGGAGTGAGGGACAGGGTTACTTGGGGGAGCTGTTTTTT. This encodes CAWSEGQGYLGELFF. Supplemented by reference TRBV30 and TRBJ2-2, the full variable domain reads SQTIHQWPATLVQPVGSPLSLECTVEGTSNPNLYWYRQAAGRGLQLLFYSVGIGQISSEVPQNLSASRPQDRQFILSSKKLLLSDSGFYLCAWSEGQGYLGELFFGEGSRLTVL.

In this sample, this clone turned up once. J is TRBJ1-5 and V is TRBV29-1; D unclear. From germline, CDR1 is SQVTM and CDR2 ANQGSEA. CDR3 size: 12 residues. Between the trimmed V and J ends, which lost 2 bases and 9 bases, there was a span of 11 bases. The CDR3 DNA sequence: TGCAGCGTTGAATTTGAAGCCGGGCCCCAGCATTTT. This codes for CSVEFEAGPQHF.

The rearrangement uses TRBV4-1 and TRBJ2-7; 9 bases agree with TRBD2. CDR3 length equals 15 residues. The germline gives CDR1 MGHRA, CDR2 YSYEKL. With V trimmed by 1 base and J by 0 bases, 1 base remained unmatched. As DNA, the CDR3 is TGCGCCAGCAGCCAAGGACTAGCGGCCTCCTACGAGCAGTACTTC. The encoded protein is CASSQGLAASYEQYF.

The V call is TRBV18, the J call TRBJ2-5, with 8 bases aligning to TRBD1. Germline CDR1 KGHSH, CDR2 LQKENI. J gave up 1 base and V 7 bases, and 2 bases lay outside the gene matches. The CDR3 extends over 13 amino acids. CDR3 sequence (DNA): TGTGCCAGCTTCAGGGGGCTCCAAGAGACCCAGTACTTC. Translated, it gives CASFRGLQETQYF. Filled out from reference TRBV18 and TRBJ2-5, the complete variable domain reads NAGVMQNPRHLVRRRGQEARLRCSPMKGHSHVYWYRQLPEEGLKFMVYLQKENIIDESGMPKERFSAEFPKEGPSILRIQQVVRGDSAAYFCASFRGLQETQYFGPGTRLLVL.

The chain joins TRBV7-2 to TRBJ2-5, with D possibly being TRBD1 (7 bases). The CDR3 runs 16 residues. Germline V gene lookup returns CDR1 SGHTA and CDR2 FQGNSA. Trimming shortened V by 7 bases and J by 6 bases, and 24 bases separated the two germline ends. The CDR3 sequence is CASNLGGGGGQKTQYF. The DNA for the CDR3 is TGTGCCAGCAACCTAGGGGGCGGAGGGGGCCAGAAGACCCAGTACTTC.

The rearrangement joins TRBV28 to TRBJ2-3, with D perhaps TRBD2 (6 bases). The germline gives CDR1 MDHEN, CDR2 SYDVKM. CDR3 size: 14 residues. The V end was cut by 5 bases, the J end by 1 base, with 10 bases between. CDR3 DNA: TGTGCCAGCAGTAGGGCGGGACGCACAGATACGCAGTATTTT. This sequence encodes CASSRAGRTDTQYF. The full variable domain, rest sourced from reference TRBV28 and TRBJ2-3, is DVKVTQSSRYLVKRTGEKVFLECVQDMDHENMFWYRQDPGLGLRLIYFSYDVKMKEKGDIPEGYSVSREKKERFSLILESASTNQTSMYLCASSRAGRTDTQYFGPGTRLTVL.

This chain links TRBV27 with TRBJ2-5; TRBD2 might be the D (6 bases). Trimming cost V 7 bases and J 5 bases, with 14 bases left between them. This CDR3 is 13 amino acids long. Germline V gene lookup returns CDR1 MNHEY and CDR2 SMNVEV (reference sequence). This CDR3 reads CASKEGRGETQYF. Written as DNA, the CDR3 is TGTGCCAGCAAGGAGGGCCGGGGGGAGACCCAGTACTTC.

The chain is built from TRBV6-4 and TRBJ1-5, with D tentatively TRBD1 (5 bases). V was pared by 6 bases and J by 1 base, with 13 bases between. CDR3 length: 15 amino acids. Germline CDR1 and CDR2: MRHNA and SNTAGT. The CDR3 DNA sequence: TGTGCCAGCAGGGGGGAGGCAGGGAGCAATCAGCCCCAGCATTTT. Its protein product is CASRGEAGSNQPQHF.

This sequence joins TRBV19 and TRBJ2-7; D may be TRBD1 (6 bases). The CDR3 runs to 14 residues. Germline loops: CDR1 LNHDA, CDR2 SQIVND (reference sequence). V lost 4 bases, J lost 4 bases, and 14 bases lay in between. CDR3 DNA: TGTGCCAGTAGTAGCAACCGACAGGCATACGAGCAGTACTTC. This encodes CASSSNRQAYEQYF. Based on the CDR3 plus reference TRBV19 and TRBJ2-7, the full variable domain is DGGITQSPKYLFRKEGQNVTLSCEQNLNHDAMYWYRQDPGQGLRLIYYSQIVNDFQKGDIAEGYSVSREKKESFPLTVTSAQKNPTAFYLCASSSNRQAYEQYFGPGTRLTVT.

The rearrangement links TRBV10-3 to TRBJ2-7; 9 nucleotides match TRBD2. With 6 bases clipped from V and 5 bases from J, the junction kept 5 bases outside the gene matches. This CDR3 has 13 amino acids. CDR1 and CDR2 from the germline V gene are ENHRY and SYGVKD. The CDR3: CAISLRTSDEQYF. The CDR3, as DNA: TGTGCCATCAGCCTCCGGACTAGCGACGAGCAGTACTTC.

The chain has TRBV24-1 and TRBJ1-1, with 8 bases lining up with TRBD1. Unmatched junction bases numbered 1, after V lost 0 bases and J lost 8 bases. CDR1 and CDR2 (germline): KGHDR, SFDVKD. The CDR3 extends over 13 amino acids. For the CDR3, the DNA is TGTGCCACCAGTGATTTGCGGACAGGGGAAGCTTTCTTT. It translates to CATSDLRTGEAFF.

This clone was observed once. This sequence joins TRBV7-9 and TRBJ2-7, with D maybe TRBD2 (5 bases). From germline, CDR1 is SEHNR and CDR2 FQNEAQ (reference sequence). The CDR3 length is 13 residues. V was clipped by 5 bases and J by 2 bases, with 10 bases between them. The CDR3 bases are TGTGCCAGCAGCCCAGGACTCACCTACGAGCAGTACTTC. It yields the protein CASSPGLTYEQYF.

The sample holds a few counts of this clone. The V and J genes are TRBV18 and TRBJ1-2, with D possibly matching TRBD1 (5 bases). Germline V CDR1 and CDR2: KGHSH, LQKENI. CDR3 size: 13 residues. With 3 bases removed from V and 4 bases from J, the gap between germline ends came to 9 bases. The CDR3 nucleotides read TGTGCCAGCTCACCTGACAGTCCCTATGGCTACACCTTC. It specifies CASSPDSPYGYTF.

About this clone itself: The junction departs from the called germline gene at one end, perhaps through a read error. The V and J genes are TRBV11-2 and TRBJ1-6; D is perhaps TRBD1 (6 bases). Germline CDR1 is SGHAT and CDR2 is FQNNGV. The CDR3 is made up of 15 amino acids. The CDR3 protein is CASSVDRFGNSPLHF. The CDR3 region has the DNA TGTGCCAGCAGCGTAGACAGGTTTGGTAATTCACCCCTCCACTTT.

The rearrangement uses TRBV10-3 and TRBJ2-7, with D perhaps TRBD1 (5 bases). From germline, CDR1 is ENHRY and CDR2 SYGVKD. V was clipped by 3 bases and J by 4 bases, with 16 bases between them. The CDR3 is 15 amino acids. DNA of the CDR3: TGTGCCATCAGTGAAGGGCCCGCAAAGGGGTACGAGCAGTACTTC. Its protein is CAISEGPAKGYEQYF.

The chain combines TRBV13 with TRBJ2-7; the D gene is possibly TRBD2 (6 bases). The CDR3 length is 15 residues. V lost 6 bases, J lost 1 base, and 16 bases lay in between. The V gene's germline CDR1 is PRHDT and CDR2 FYEKMQ (reference sequence). The CDR3 sequence: CASSSTTGTSYEQYF. The CDR3 coding sequence is TGTGCCAGCAGTTCCACAACCGGGACTTCCTACGAGCAGTACTTC. Combining the CDR3 with reference TRBV13 and TRBJ2-7 gives the whole variable domain AAGVIQSPRHLIKEKRETATLKCYPIPRHDTVYWYQQGPGQDPQFLISFYEKMQSDKGSIPDRFSAQQFSDYHSELNMSSLELGDSALYFCASSSTTGTSYEQYFGPGTRLTVT.

V usage is TRBV21-1 and J usage is TRBJ1-2; TRBD1 is the table's D call, not checked against the DNA. TRBV21-1 is marked as a pseudogene. The CDR3 is 17 residues long. CDR3 nucleotides: TGTGCCAGCAGCAAGTCCCCTCCGGGGACAGGGGGTTACGGCTACACCTTC. Its translation: CASSKSPPGTGGYGYTF.

This rearrangement joins TRBV11-2 to TRBJ2-7; TRBD2 is a possible D gene (7 bases). V lost 8 bases and J 2 bases, leaving 13 bases between the germline ends. The germline V gene has CDR1 SGHAT and CDR2 FQNNGV. This CDR3 is built from 13 residues. The CDR3 reads CASSRGGAYEQYF. In nucleotides, the CDR3 is TGTGCCAGCTCAAGAGGGGGGGCCTACGAGCAGTACTTC.

This clone was recorded a few times. This chain links TRBV6-5 with TRBJ2-7; tentative D call: TRBD1 (5 bases). This CDR3 is built from 15 residues. Germline-derived CDR1 and CDR2 are MNHEY and SVGAGI. Deletions cut 5 bases from V and 1 base from J, with 15 bases between. Here the CDR3 reads CASSTVTDSSYEQYF. The CDR3 coding sequence is TGTGCCAGCAGTACGGTGACCGACAGTTCCTACGAGCAGTACTTC.

The chain uses TRBV5-4 and TRBJ2-5; 9 nucleotides match TRBD1. Germline assignment: CDR1 SGHNT and CDR2 YYREEE (reference sequence). The length of the CDR3 is 15 residues. V trimming: 3 bases; J trimming: 5 bases; junction bases outside the gene matches: 8. This chain's CDR3 is CASSSGTGSLETQYF. DNA of the CDR3: TGTGCCAGCAGCTCCGGGACAGGGAGTCTGGAGACCCAGTACTTC.

This clone has a single count. The CDR3 is CAWETAPSRQFF. CDR3 DNA: TGTGCCTGGGAAACAGCCCCATCCAGGCAGTTCTTC. The chain carries TRBV30 and TRBJ2-1; D gene ambiguous. Germline V gene sequence: CDR1 GTSNPN, CDR2 SVGIG (reference sequence). Trimming cost V 5 bases and J 12 bases, with 17 bases left between them. This CDR3 has 12 amino acids.

The chain has TRBV18 and TRBJ1-5, with 8 positions matching TRBD1. Germline CDR1 is KGHSH and CDR2 is LQKENI. The CDR3 has 16 amino acids. V lost 3 bases to trimming and J lost 5 bases; unmatched junction nucleotides: 9. This CDR3 reads CASSPSTGVGDQPQHF. The CDR3 DNA follows: TGTGCCAGCTCACCCTCGACAGGGGTAGGCGATCAGCCCCAGCATTTT.